Listed below are T cell receptor beta chains from one sample, sequenced in a study of shared clonotypes between healthy human individuals. The method was immunoSEQ multiplex PCR; TCRdb's version includes in-frame clones alone and lacks a portion of them. The profile shows roughly 86,000 clones, about 70% of them singletons. The sequenced material came from memory CD8+ T cells sorted from blood. The receptors come from a man younger than 45 in good health. CDR3s include the opening cysteine and the closing phenylalanine or tryptophan. The D gene is left open where the match is weak. The size entry is marked missing in some rows and otherwise reads once, few, many or a size class.

abundance	d_gene	j_gene	v_gene	CDR3nt	CDR3aa
NA	TRBD1	TRBJ1-4	TRBV29-1	TGCAGCGTTGCGTCCGGGACAGTTAATGAAAAACTGTTTTTT	CSVASGTVNEKLFF
NA	TRBD1	TRBJ2-7	TRBV28	TGTGCCAGCACACTACTCGGGACAGGGAGGAACGAGCAGTACTTC	CASTLLGTGRNEQYF
NA	NA	TRBJ2-5	TRBV7-3	TGTGCCAGCAGCTTAACTGGTGGGACCCAGTACTTC	CASSLTGGTQYF
NA	NA	TRBJ2-1	TRBV9	TGTGCCAGCAGCGTCAGCGGTTATAGCTCCTACAATGAGCAGTTCTTC	CASSVSGYSSYNEQFF
NA	NA	TRBJ2-2	TRBV25-1	TGTGCCAGCAAAAAATACACCGGGGAGCTGTTTTTT	CASKKYTGELFF
NA	NA	TRBJ1-1	TRBV5-1	TGCGCCAGCAAAGGGGGGCAGGGATACATGAACACTGAAGCTTTCTTT	CASKGGQGYMNTEAFF
few	TRBD2	TRBJ2-7	TRBV7-8	TGTGCCAGCAGCATAGGACTAGCGGGAGAATTAACCTACGAGCAGTACTTC	CASSIGLAGELTYEQYF
NA	TRBD2	TRBJ2-1	TRBV5-6	TGTGCCAGCAGCCTGACTAGCGGGCCTTACAATGAGCAGTTCTTC	CASSLTSGPYNEQFF
NA	NA	TRBJ2-5	TRBV28	TGTGCCAGCAGTACCCAGGGGAGGACACAAGAGACCCAGTACTTC	CASSTQGRTQETQYF
NA	TRBD1	TRBJ2-6	TRBV15	TGTGCCACCAGCAGAGCAGGGGGTTCTGGGGCCAACGTCCTGACTTTC	CATSRAGGSGANVLTF
NA	TRBD1	TRBJ1-1	TRBV13	TGTGCCAGCAGACCGGGACAGGGTATAACTGAAGCTTTCTTT	CASRPGQGITEAFF
NA	NA	TRBJ2-5	TRBV27	TGTGCCAGCAGTACTAACCTCGTAGGGGCAGGGAGGGAGACCCAGTACTTC	CASSTNLVGAGRETQYF
medium-sized	NA	TRBJ2-1	TRBV25-1	TGTGCCAGCAGTCACGGCGATGAGCAGTTCTTC	CASSHGDEQFF
NA	NA	TRBJ2-3	TRBV21-1	TGTGCCAGCACCCAACCTCTAGCGGGAAGAACAGATACGCAGTATTTT	CASTQPLAGRTDTQYF
NA	NA	TRBJ2-7	TRBV15	TGTGCCACCAGCGGGGCCGGAAGCTCCTACGAGCAGTACTTC	CATSGAGSSYEQYF
NA	TRBD1	TRBJ1-5	TRBV28	TGTGCCAGCACCAAAAGGGGGGCAGGGGGTCAGCCCCAGCATTTT	CASTKRGAGGQPQHF
NA	NA	TRBJ2-5	TRBV5-4	TGTGCCAGCAGCTTGGGAGTGTTACAAGAGACCCAGTACTTC	CASSLGVLQETQYF
NA	NA	TRBJ2-1	TRBV28	TGTGCCAGCAGTTTGGGAGAACAGCCCGACGAGCAGTTCTTC	CASSLGEQPDEQFF
few	NA	TRBJ1-4	TRBV25-1	TGTGCCAGCAGTGCACAGGGAAGAGAAAAACTGTTTTTT	CASSAQGREKLFF
NA	NA	TRBJ2-7	TRBV4-2	TGTGCCAGCAGCCCCCGGACTTCCTACGAGCAGTACTTC	CASSPRTSYEQYF
few	NA	TRBJ2-7	TRBV27	TGTGCCAGCTCTTACGGGTGGGAATACGAGCAGTACTTC	CASSYGWEYEQYF
NA	NA	TRBJ2-7	TRBV7-2	TGTGCCAGCAGCCCCGGGACCTACTACGAGCAGTACTTC	CASSPGTYYEQYF
NA	NA	TRBJ2-3	TRBV27	TGTGCCAGCAGTTTTTCCATCGGGGCGACAGATACGCAGTATTTT	CASSFSIGATDTQYF
NA	TRBD2	TRBJ2-1	TRBV30	TGTGCCTGGAGTTCCTTAAGCGGGAGCACTGAGCAGTTCTTC	CAWSSLSGSTEQFF
many	NA	TRBJ1-1	TRBV28	TGTGCCAGCAGTTTTTACACTGAAGCTTTCTTT	CASSFYTEAFF
NA	NA	TRBJ2-6	TRBV5-4	TGTGCCAGCAGCCCCTGGAGCCCTAGCGTTCTCACCGGGGCCAACGTCCTGACTTTC	CASSPWSPSVLTGANVLTF
NA	TRBD1	TRBJ2-7	TRBV5-1	TGCGCCAGCAGCTTGGTAGGGACAGGGTCGTACGAGCAGTACTTC	CASSLVGTGSYEQYF
NA	NA	TRBJ2-1	TRBV7-6	TGTGCCAGCAGCCTTCGACTGGCAAACAATGAGCAGTTCTTC	CASSLRLANNEQFF
NA	TRBD1	TRBJ2-1	TRBV2	TGTGCCAGCAGGGACAGGGGAGGGGATGAGCAGTTCTTC	CASRDRGGDEQFF